The T cell receptor beta chain under discussion was sequenced for a study of shared clonotypes between healthy human individuals. CDR3 size: 16 residues. Per germline, CDR1 SEHNR and CDR2 FQNEAQ (reference sequence). Trimming removed 3 bases from V and 4 bases from J, with 18 bases in between. The repertoire was sequenced with immunoSEQ multiplex PCR; TCRdb's copy has only in-frame clones and lacks some. Among about 730,000 clones listed, just under 75% were seen once. Study findings and constraints: Clonotype sharing across a handful of donors was observed for around 5% of naive CD4 clonotypes.

A word on this clone: Its specificity is not known.

The chain employs TRBV7-9 and TRBJ1-2; D possibly corresponds to TRBD1 (5 bases). The sequence was collected from a woman aged 25 to 39 in good health. The sample comprised memory CD4+ T cells sorted from blood. Subset meaning: CD45RA-negative fraction. The chain's CDR3 is CASSFNDGGGTYGYTF. The CDR3 coding sequence is TGTGCCAGCAGCTTTAACGACGGGGGAGGAACCTATGGCTACACCTTC.